Presented here are 15 T cell receptor beta chains from one specimen sequenced in a study of shared clonotypes between healthy human individuals. Data came from immunoSEQ multiplex PCR; TCRdb stores just in-frame clones and leaves some out. The sample shows millions of clones, approximately 95% of them seen only once. Sequencing used naive CD4+ T cells from PBMCs. Subset: CD45RA+ positively selected. The receptors come from a man between 18 and 29 years old in good health. Some clones in this sample may be carry-over from other donors' samples.

The V gene is TRBV4-3, the J gene TRBJ2-7, with 7 bases fitting TRBD1. Germline V gene sequence: CDR1 LGHNA, CDR2 YSLEER. The CDR3 is 15 residues long. V trimming: 0 bases; J trimming: 9 bases; junction bases outside the gene matches: 11. Here the CDR3 DNA reads TGCGCCAGCAGCCAAGATCGGTCCGACAGGGTCTGGCAGTACTTC. This translates into CASSQDRSDRVWQYF.

This clone was seen a few times. This specimen includes other DNA sequences encoding the same CDR3. The chain joins TRBV5-1 to TRBJ2-3, with D unresolved. The CDR3 consists of 13 residues. Germline V CDR1 and CDR2: SGHRS, YFSETQ. The V end lost 0 bases, the J end lost 1 base, and 3 bases lay between the germline ends. For the CDR3, the DNA is TGCGCCAGCAGCTTGGGAGGCACAGATACGCAGTATTTT. Protein product: CASSLGGTDTQYF. The complete variable domain, with remaining parts taken from reference TRBV5-1 and TRBJ2-3, reads KAGVTQTPRYLIKTRGQQVTLSCSPISGHRSVSWYQQTPGQGLQFLFEYFSETQRNKGNFPGRFSGRQFSNSRSEMNVSTLELGDSALYLCASSLGGTDTQYFGPGTRLTVL.

J is TRBJ2-7 and V is TRBV6-1, with D uncertain. Germline V gives CDR1 MNHNS, CDR2 SASEGT. The length of the CDR3 is 12 residues. V was shortened by 4 bases and J by 3 bases, with 7 bases between the two germline ends. CDR3 sequence (DNA): TGTGCCAGCAGTGCCGTGGGCTACGAGCAGTACTTC. It yields the protein CASSAVGYEQYF.

A single count supports this clone. The chain links TRBV5-1 to TRBJ2-7; 11 positions agree with TRBD2. Unmatched junction bases numbered 16, after V lost 0 bases and J lost 5 bases. CDR3 length: 19 residues. Germline values: CDR1 SGHRS, CDR2 YFSETQ. This chain's CDR3 is CASSLEGSGLAAPVDEQYF. The CDR3 DNA reads TGCGCCAGCAGCTTGGAGGGTTCGGGACTAGCGGCTCCGGTTGACGAGCAGTACTTC.

The sample holds many counts of this clone. The chain is built from TRBV28 and TRBJ1-2; 8 bases are shared with TRBD1. V was pared by 4 bases and J by 5 bases, with 6 bases of the junction left unmatched. This CDR3 is 14 amino acids long. Per the germline V gene, CDR1 is MDHEN and CDR2 is SYDVKM. The CDR3 sequence: CASSSTQGAYGYTF. CDR3 sequence (DNA): TGTGCCAGCAGTTCGACGCAGGGGGCGTATGGCTACACCTTC.

The chain employs TRBV13 and TRBJ2-2; maybe TRBD1 (6 bases). This CDR3 is built from 20 residues. CDR1 is PRHDT and CDR2 is FYEKMQ in the germline V gene (reference sequence). V lost 2 bases, J lost 6 bases, and 28 bases lay in between. The CDR3, as DNA: TGTGCCAGCAGCTTATTCGAAGTTGCGCCTGAGGACAGTAGCGCCGGGGAGCTGTTTTTT. Protein sequence: CASSLFEVAPEDSSAGELFF.

The chain is built from TRBV6-5 and TRBJ2-7; D ambiguous. Per germline, CDR1 MNHEY and CDR2 SVGAGI. This CDR3 comprises 15 residues. Trimming cost V 10 bases and J 5 bases, with 24 bases left between them. The CDR3 region has the DNA TGTGCCACCCAGGCTTTGGCGGCCCGAAGTAACGAGCAGTACTTC. This gives the protein CATQALAARSNEQYF.

This chain joins TRBV30 and TRBJ2-7; D unclear. V was pared by 2 bases and J by 2 bases, with 10 bases between. CDR3 length: 13 amino acids. The V gene's germline CDR1 is GTSNPN and CDR2 SVGIG (reference sequence). In nucleotides, the CDR3 is TGTGCCTGGAGTAAGGGCGGCGCCTACGAGCAGTACTTC. As protein: CAWSKGGAYEQYF.

The rearrangement links TRBV9 to TRBJ2-3; perhaps TRBD1 as D (6 bases). The CDR3 has 16 amino acids. CDR1 is SGDLS, CDR2 YYNGEE, per germline. Trimming removed 3 bases at V and 3 bases at J, with 17 bases between. This chain's CDR3 is CASSALTTGQTDTQYF. In nucleotides, the CDR3 is TGTGCCAGCAGCGCGCTGACCACAGGGCAGACAGATACGCAGTATTTT.

V and J are TRBV6-1 and TRBJ2-1; 13 nucleotides align to TRBD2. This CDR3 spans 16 amino acids. Germline values: CDR1 MNHNS, CDR2 SASEGT. V shed 4 bases, J shed 7 bases, and the junction held 7 bases outside the gene matches. In nucleotides, the CDR3 is TGTGCCAGCAGTGGCCCACTAGCGGGAGGGCCGAATGAGCAGTTCTTC. Translation: CASSGPLAGGPNEQFF.

This clone came up a few times. Distinct nucleotide sequences in the sample also encode this CDR3. The rearrangement links TRBV5-4 to TRBJ2-5; D may be TRBD1 (6 bases). The germline V gene has CDR1 SGHNT and CDR2 YYREEE (reference sequence). The CDR3 length is 12 residues. Trimming took 4 bases from V and 5 from J, leaving 9 bases between them. The CDR3 DNA reads TGTGCCAGCAGCCCGCAGGGGGAGACCCAGTACTTC. Amino acids: CASSPQGETQYF.

The rearrangement joins TRBV9 to TRBJ1-3, with D tentatively TRBD1 (6 bases). Trimming pared 1 base from V and 1 base from J, leaving 12 bases between. The length of the CDR3 is 16 residues. CDR1 and CDR2 (germline): SGDLS, YYNGEE. CDR3 DNA sequence: TGTGCCAGCAGCGTACCCGAGGACAGTTCTGGAAACACCATATATTTT. Its protein product is CASSVPEDSSGNTIYF.

Here the CDR3 reads CASPLSYEQYF. CDR3 nucleotide sequence: TGCGCCAGCCCCCTCTCCTACGAGCAGTACTTC. The chain combines TRBV5-1 with TRBJ2-5; no reliable D call. The J call could be wrong; TRBJ2-7 is a better fit for the DNA end. CDR1 is SGHRS and CDR2 is YFSETQ in the germline V gene. CDR3 size: 11 residues.

The V and J genes are TRBV19 and TRBJ2-3; D not resolved. The CDR3 has 14 residues. Trimming stripped 4 bases from V and 2 bases from J, with 10 bases between. Germline CDR1 LNHDA, CDR2 SQIVND (reference sequence). DNA of the CDR3: TGTGCCAGTAGTACTAGGTCCCACACAGATACGCAGTATTTT. Protein product: CASSTRSHTDTQYF.

The chain has TRBV30 and TRBJ1-1, with a possible D match to TRBD1 (6 bases). Germline lookup yields CDR1 GTSNPN and CDR2 SVGIG (reference sequence). The CDR3 consists of 15 residues. The V end was cut by 4 bases, the J end by 5 bases, with 20 bases between. CDR3 nucleotide sequence: TGTGCCTGGACCCTTTTGACGGGGGCGAATACTGAAGCTTTCTTT. Translating it yields CAWTLLTGANTEAFF. Together with reference TRBV30 and TRBJ1-1, the CDR3 gives the full variable domain: SQTIHQWPATLVQPVGSPLSLECTVEGTSNPNLYWYRQAAGRGLQLLFYSVGIGQISSEVPQNLSASRPQDRQFILSSKKLLLSDSGFYLCAWTLLTGANTEAFFGQGTRLTVV.